What follows are 21 T cell receptor beta chains derived from one specimen sequenced in a study of shared clonotypes between healthy human individuals. Data came from immunoSEQ multiplex PCR; TCRdb stores just in-frame clones and leaves some out. This table has about 600,000 clones, more than 95% appearing once. Material for sequencing was naive CD4+ T cells sorted from blood. Subset in this sample: CD45RA+ positively selected. These receptors were collected from a woman aged 25 to 45 in good health.

V usage is TRBV6-5 and J usage is TRBJ2-5; the D call may be TRBD1 or TRBD2 (6 bases each). The germline V and J ends were trimmed by 8 bases and 4 bases, with 14 bases remaining between them. This CDR3 region has 13 residues. CDR1 and CDR2 (germline): MNHEY, SVGAGI. The CDR3 reads CASQWGAGETQYF. CDR3 DNA: TGTGCCAGCCAGTGGGGGGCCGGAGAGACCCAGTACTTC.

This chain links TRBV28 with TRBJ2-1; 7 bases fit TRBD2. Germline CDR1 and CDR2: MDHEN and SYDVKM. V dropped 4 bases and J dropped 4; count of bases not matched to a gene: 22. This CDR3 contains 20 residues. Here the CDR3 reads CASSSGRLGVEAGKYNEQFF. As DNA, the CDR3 is TGTGCCAGCAGTTCCGGCCGGTTGGGCGTTGAAGCGGGGAAATACAATGAGCAGTTCTTC.

V is TRBV29-1 and J is TRBJ1-5; D not resolved. CDR1 and CDR2 (germline): SQVTM, ANQGSEA. V lost 6 bases and J lost 0, with 6 bases in between. The CDR3 is 12 residues long. The CDR3 DNA follows: TGCAGCGTCGGGTATAGCAATCAGCCCCAGCATTTT. It codes for CSVGYSNQPQHF. The whole variable domain, filled in from reference TRBV29-1 and TRBJ1-5, reads SAVISQKPSRDICQRGTSLTIQCQVDSQVTMMFWYRQQPGQSLTLIATANQGSEATYESGFVIDKFPISRPNLTFSTLTVSNMSPEDSSIYLCSVGYSNQPQHFGDGTRLSIL.

The table lists this clone with a count of one. The V gene is TRBV4-1, the J gene TRBJ2-7; 7 bases map to TRBD2. Trimming at V came to 4 bases and at J to 1 base, leaving 7 bases not matched to a gene. CDR1 and CDR2 (germline): MGHRA, YSYEKL. CDR3 length: 15 amino acids. CDR3 amino acids: CASSPWAGESYEQYF. The CDR3 DNA reads TGCGCCAGCAGCCCTTGGGCGGGAGAGTCCTACGAGCAGTACTTC.

The chain uses TRBV11-2 and TRBJ1-2, with D maybe TRBD1 (6 bases). Trimming removed 1 base from V and 4 bases from J, with 10 bases in between. Germline V gene lookup returns CDR1 SGHAT and CDR2 FQNNGV. This CDR3 contains 14 residues. This CDR3 reads CASSLGAGAYGYTF. Here the CDR3 DNA reads TGTGCCAGCAGCTTAGGGGCAGGGGCCTATGGCTACACCTTC.

The CDR3 loop is CASSQGWSSYEQYF. The CDR3 nucleotides read TGTGCCAGCAGCCAGGGGTGGAGTTCCTACGAGCAGTACTTC. The V call is TRBV19, the J call TRBJ2-7; tentatively, D is TRBD1 (6 bases). CDR3 length: 14 residues. Germline V gives CDR1 LNHDA, CDR2 SQIVND (reference sequence). V was trimmed by 9 bases and J by 1 base, leaving 16 bases between them.

V is TRBV4-2 and J is TRBJ2-6; D is unresolved. V dropped 1 base and J dropped 1 base, with 8 bases sitting between them. The V gene's germline CDR1 is LGHNA and CDR2 YNFKEQ. CDR3 size: 16 residues. This CDR3 is CASSQVWGSGANVLTF. The CDR3 DNA is TGTGCCAGCAGCCAAGTATGGGGATCTGGGGCCAACGTCCTGACTTTC.

The J gene is TRBJ1-2, the V gene TRBV5-8; D unclear. CDR1 is SGHTS and CDR2 is YDEGEE in the germline V gene. V was pared by 0 bases and J by 9 bases, with 18 bases between. The CDR3 has 15 amino acids. For the CDR3, the DNA is TGTGCCAGCAGCTTGGTGGGCCGAGAGGGCTGGCGCTACACCTTC. Translating it yields CASSLVGREGWRYTF.

V usage is TRBV4-2 and J usage is TRBJ2-1, with 11 bases aligning to TRBD2. This CDR3 spans 19 amino acids. V lost 3 bases, J lost 2 bases, and 12 bases stayed unmatched. Germline V gene lookup returns CDR1 LGHNA and CDR2 YNFKEQ. The DNA of the CDR3 is TGTGCCAGCAGCCAGCCGGGACTAGCGGACCTTGGGGCCTACAATGAGCAGTTCTTC. Its translation is CASSQPGLADLGAYNEQFF.

The CDR3 DNA is TGTGCCAGCAGTGAAGCGGGGGCGACAGGGATGTCTGAAGCTTTCTTT. Translating gives CASSEAGATGMSEAFF. The gene calls are TRBV6-1 and TRBJ1-1, with 7 positions matching TRBD1. Germline CDR1 is MNHNS and CDR2 is SASEGT. The CDR3 extends over 16 amino acids. V trimming: 0 bases; J trimming: 6 bases; junction bases outside the gene matches: 10.

This clone was observed a single time. CDR3 sequence: CASSPTGNQPQHF. DNA of the CDR3: TGTGCCAGCAGCCCCACAGGGAATCAGCCCCAGCATTTT. The V call is TRBV7-2, the J call TRBJ1-5; a possible D gene is TRBD1 (6 bases). The CDR3 has 13 amino acids. Trimming removed 5 bases from V and 4 bases from J, with 9 bases in between. CDR1 is SGHTA and CDR2 is FQGNSA in the germline V gene.

The chain couples TRBV5-4 to TRBJ2-2; either TRBD1 or TRBD2 may fit D (6 bases each). The CDR3 runs 16 residues. Trimming removed 1 base from V and 2 bases from J, with 12 bases in between. Germline-derived CDR1 and CDR2 are SGHNT and YYREEE (reference sequence). CDR3 loop: CASSLIGGLNTGELFF. The CDR3, as DNA: TGTGCCAGCAGCTTGATCGGGGGCCTAAACACCGGGGAGCTGTTTTTT. Combining the CDR3 with reference TRBV5-4 and TRBJ2-2 gives the whole variable domain ETGVTQSPTHLIKTRGQQVTLRCSSQSGHNTVSWYQQALGQGPQFIFQYYREEENGRGNFPPRFSGLQFPNYSSELNVNALELDDSALYLCASSLIGGLNTGELFFGEGSRLTVL.

The chain links TRBV6-5 to TRBJ1-2; TRBD1 aligns across 8 bases. The CDR3 is 13 amino acids. The germline CDR1 and CDR2 sequences are MNHEY and SVGAGI. The V segment lost 6 bases and the J segment 5 bases; nucleotides outside the gene matches: 5. The CDR3 loop is CASRRDRGYGYTF. The CDR3 bases are TGTGCCAGCAGGCGAGACAGGGGTTATGGCTACACCTTC.

This chain uses TRBV28 with TRBJ1-5, with D possibly matching TRBD1 (6 bases). The CDR3 is made up of 15 amino acids. Germline loops: CDR1 MDHEN, CDR2 SYDVKM. Trimming left V 5 bases short and J 2 bases short, with 13 bases between. The CDR3 DNA is TGTGCCAGCAGTACACCACAGGGAGGCAATCAGCCCCAGCATTTT. It is translated as CASSTPQGGNQPQHF.

About this clone itself: Distinct nucleotide sequences in the sample also encode this CDR3. The chain combines TRBV18 with TRBJ1-5; D possibly corresponds to TRBD1 (5 bases). Deletions cut 1 base from V and 2 bases from J, with 9 bases between. Looked up from germline, CDR1 is KGHSH and CDR2 is LQKENI. The CDR3 runs 15 residues. CDR3 in amino acids: CASSPRGVGNQPQHF. DNA of the CDR3: TGTGCCAGCTCACCACGAGGGGTTGGCAATCAGCCCCAGCATTTT.

This clone was detected only once. The rearrangement uses TRBV11-3 and TRBJ2-7; D is uncertain. Trimming pared 1 base from V and 0 bases from J, leaving 7 bases between. CDR1 is SGHNT, CDR2 YENEEA, per germline. There are 14 residues in the CDR3. The CDR3 coding sequence is TGTGCCAGCAGCTTAGCGGCGACCTCCTACGAGCAGTACTTC. Encoded protein: CASSLAATSYEQYF.

This chain joins TRBV27 and TRBJ1-2; 10 nucleotides agree with TRBD1. CDR1 is MNHEY, CDR2 SMNVEV, per germline (reference sequence). V trimming: 6 bases; J trimming: 8 bases; junction bases outside the gene matches: 6. The CDR3 loop spans 13 amino acids. CDR3 sequence (DNA): TGTGCCAGCAGCCCAAGACAGGGGGCAGGCTACACCTTC. Residues: CASSPRQGAGYTF.

This clone was observed once. The chain recombines TRBV5-6 with TRBJ2-2; 7 bases fit TRBD1. CDR3 length: 16 amino acids. Germline CDR1 is SGHDT and CDR2 is YYEEEE. Trimming removed 1 base from V and 0 bases from J; junction bases left unmatched: 3. This CDR3 is CASSLYRGSNTGELFF. The CDR3 DNA sequence: TGTGCCAGCAGCTTGTACAGGGGCTCGAACACCGGGGAGCTGTTTTTT.

This rearrangement joins TRBV6-5 to TRBJ1-1, with D uncertain. CDR3 size: 13 residues. Germline CDR1 and CDR2: MNHEY and SVGAGI. V was pared by 5 bases and J by 1 base, with 8 bases between. Here the CDR3 reads CASSIQGNTEAFF. The CDR3 DNA reads TGTGCCAGCAGTATTCAAGGGAACACTGAAGCTTTCTTT.

The chain recombines TRBV10-3 with TRBJ2-3; D not certain. V lost 3 bases to trimming and J lost 5 bases, with 18 bases between them. The germline V gene encodes CDR1 ENHRY and CDR2 SYGVKD. The CDR3 has 16 residues. CDR3 region: CAISDDTWRGQDTQYF. CDR3 in DNA: TGTGCCATCAGTGACGACACTTGGAGAGGTCAAGATACGCAGTATTTT.

The chain employs TRBV19 and TRBJ2-7; D tentatively reads TRBD1 or TRBD2 (6 bases each). This CDR3 is 14 amino acids long. CDR1 is LNHDA and CDR2 is SQIVND in the germline V gene (reference sequence). The V end lost 7 bases, the J end lost 0 bases, and 13 bases lay between the germline ends. CDR3 region: CASKKGGDSYEQYF. The CDR3 DNA is TGTGCCAGTAAGAAGGGGGGCGACTCCTACGAGCAGTACTTC.